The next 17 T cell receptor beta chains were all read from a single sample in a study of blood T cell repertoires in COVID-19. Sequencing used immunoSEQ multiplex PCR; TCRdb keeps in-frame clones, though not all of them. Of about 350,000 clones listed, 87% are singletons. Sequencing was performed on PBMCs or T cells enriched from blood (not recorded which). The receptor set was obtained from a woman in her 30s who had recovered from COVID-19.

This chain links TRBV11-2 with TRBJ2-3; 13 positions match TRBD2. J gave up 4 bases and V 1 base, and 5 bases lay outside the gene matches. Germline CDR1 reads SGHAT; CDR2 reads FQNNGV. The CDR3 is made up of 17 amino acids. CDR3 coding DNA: TGTGCCAGCAGCTTAGGGACTAGCGGGAGCCCGGCAGATACGCAGTATTTT. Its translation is CASSLGTSGSPADTQYF. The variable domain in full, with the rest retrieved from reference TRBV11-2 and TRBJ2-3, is EAGVAQSPRYKIIEKRQSVAFWCNPISGHATLYWYQQILGQGPKLLIQFQNNGVVDDSQLPKDRFSAERLKGVDSTLKIQPAKLEDSAVYLCASSLGTSGSPADTQYFGPGTRLTVL.

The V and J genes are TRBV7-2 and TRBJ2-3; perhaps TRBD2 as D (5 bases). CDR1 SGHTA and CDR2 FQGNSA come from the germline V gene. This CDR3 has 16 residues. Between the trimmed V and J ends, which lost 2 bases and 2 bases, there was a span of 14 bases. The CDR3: CASSLKGQRTTDTQYF. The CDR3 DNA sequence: TGTGCCAGCAGCTTAAAAGGGCAGCGGACCACAGATACGCAGTATTTT.

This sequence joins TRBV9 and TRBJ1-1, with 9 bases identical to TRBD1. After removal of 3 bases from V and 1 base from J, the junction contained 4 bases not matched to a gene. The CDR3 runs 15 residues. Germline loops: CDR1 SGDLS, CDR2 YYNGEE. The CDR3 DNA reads TGTGCCAGCAGCGCCTGGGACAGGGCGAACACTGAAGCTTTCTTT. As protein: CASSAWDRANTEAFF.

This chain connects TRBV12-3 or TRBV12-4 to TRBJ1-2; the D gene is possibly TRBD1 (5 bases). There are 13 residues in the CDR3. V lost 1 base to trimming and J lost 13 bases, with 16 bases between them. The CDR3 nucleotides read TGTGCCAGCAGTTTAGGTCAGGGTTGGCTGGGCACCTTC. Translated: CASSLGQGWLGTF.

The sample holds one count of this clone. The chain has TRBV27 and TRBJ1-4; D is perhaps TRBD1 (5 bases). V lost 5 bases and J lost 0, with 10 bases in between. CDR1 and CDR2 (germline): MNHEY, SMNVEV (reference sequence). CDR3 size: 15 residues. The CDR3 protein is CASSPTAATNEKLFF. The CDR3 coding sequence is TGTGCCAGCAGTCCGACAGCTGCAACTAATGAAAAACTGTTTTTT.

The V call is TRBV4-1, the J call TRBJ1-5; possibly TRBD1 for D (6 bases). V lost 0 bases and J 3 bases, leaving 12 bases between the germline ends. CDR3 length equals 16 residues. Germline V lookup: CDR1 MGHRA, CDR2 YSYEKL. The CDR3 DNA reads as TGCGCCAGCAGCCAAGATAGTGGGGGGGCCAATCAGCCCCAGCATTTT. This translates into CASSQDSGGANQPQHF.

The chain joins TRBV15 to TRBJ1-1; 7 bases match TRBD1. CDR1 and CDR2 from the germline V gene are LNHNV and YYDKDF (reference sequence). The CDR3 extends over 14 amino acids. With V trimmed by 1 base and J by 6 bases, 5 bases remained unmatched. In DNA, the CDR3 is TGTGCCACCAGCAGAGGGGGCAGGGGGGCTGAAGCTTTCTTT. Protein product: CATSRGGRGAEAFF.

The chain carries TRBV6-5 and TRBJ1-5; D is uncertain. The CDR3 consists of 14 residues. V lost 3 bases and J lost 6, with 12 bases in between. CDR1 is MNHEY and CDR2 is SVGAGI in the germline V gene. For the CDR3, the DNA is TGTGCCAGCAGTTATGGCAGTTTTCTTCAGCCCCAGCATTTT. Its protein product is CASSYGSFLQPQHF.

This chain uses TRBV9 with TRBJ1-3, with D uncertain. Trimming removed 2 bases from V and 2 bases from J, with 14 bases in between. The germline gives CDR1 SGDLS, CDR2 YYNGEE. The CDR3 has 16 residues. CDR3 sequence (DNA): TGTGCCAGCAGCGTCGCCTTGGAGGGTGCTGGAAACACCATATATTTT. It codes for CASSVALEGAGNTIYF.

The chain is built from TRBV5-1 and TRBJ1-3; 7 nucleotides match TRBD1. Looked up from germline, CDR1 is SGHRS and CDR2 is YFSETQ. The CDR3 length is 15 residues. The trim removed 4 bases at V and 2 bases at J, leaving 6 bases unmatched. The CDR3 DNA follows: TGCGCCAGCAGCCCCGACAGGGTTACTGGAAACACCATATATTTT. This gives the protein CASSPDRVTGNTIYF.

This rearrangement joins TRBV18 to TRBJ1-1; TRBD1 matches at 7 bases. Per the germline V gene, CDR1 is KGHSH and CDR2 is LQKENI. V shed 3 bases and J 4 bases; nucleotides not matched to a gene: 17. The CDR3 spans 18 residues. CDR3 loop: CASSPIAGGVRESTEAFF. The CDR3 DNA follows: TGTGCCAGCTCACCTATTGCAGGGGGAGTGAGAGAGAGCACTGAAGCTTTCTTT.

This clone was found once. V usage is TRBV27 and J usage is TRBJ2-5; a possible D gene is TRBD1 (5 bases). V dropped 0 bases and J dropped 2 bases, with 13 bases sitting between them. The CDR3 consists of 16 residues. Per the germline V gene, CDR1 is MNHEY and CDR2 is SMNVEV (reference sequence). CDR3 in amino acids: CASSLSPPRQQETQYF. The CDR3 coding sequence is TGTGCCAGCAGTTTATCGCCGCCGAGACAGCAAGAGACCCAGTACTTC.

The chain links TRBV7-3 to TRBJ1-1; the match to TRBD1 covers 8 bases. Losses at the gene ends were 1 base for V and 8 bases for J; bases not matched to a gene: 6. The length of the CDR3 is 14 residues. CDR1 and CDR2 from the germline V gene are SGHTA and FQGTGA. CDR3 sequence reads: CASSLNTGQGEAFF. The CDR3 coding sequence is TGTGCCAGCAGCTTAAATACCGGACAGGGAGAAGCTTTCTTT.

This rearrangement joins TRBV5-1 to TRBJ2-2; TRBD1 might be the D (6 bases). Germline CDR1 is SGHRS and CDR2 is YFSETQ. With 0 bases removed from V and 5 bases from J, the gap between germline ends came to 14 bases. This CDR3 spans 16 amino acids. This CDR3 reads CASSLDGQGPTGELFF. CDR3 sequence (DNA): TGCGCCAGCAGCTTGGATGGTCAGGGGCCGACCGGGGAGCTGTTTTTT.

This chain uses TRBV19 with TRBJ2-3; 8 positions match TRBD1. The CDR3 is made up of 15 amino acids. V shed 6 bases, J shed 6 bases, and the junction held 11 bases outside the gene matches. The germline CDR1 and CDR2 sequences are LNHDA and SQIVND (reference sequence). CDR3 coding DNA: TGTGCCAGTAGACACGGACAGGGACGGGAGGATACGCAGTATTTT. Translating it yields CASRHGQGREDTQYF.

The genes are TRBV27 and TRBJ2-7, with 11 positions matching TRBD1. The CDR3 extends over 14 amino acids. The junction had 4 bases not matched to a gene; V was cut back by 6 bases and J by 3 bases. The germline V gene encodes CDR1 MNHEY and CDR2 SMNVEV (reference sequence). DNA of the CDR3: TGTGCCAGCAGAAAGGGACAGGGGGTCTACGAGCAGTACTTC. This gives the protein CASRKGQGVYEQYF.

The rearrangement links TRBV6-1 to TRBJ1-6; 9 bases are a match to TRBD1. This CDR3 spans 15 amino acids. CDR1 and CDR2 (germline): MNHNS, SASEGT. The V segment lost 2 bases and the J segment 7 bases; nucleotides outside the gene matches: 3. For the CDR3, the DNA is TGTGCCAGCAGTGAAAGGGACAGGGCAAATTCACCCCTCCACTTT. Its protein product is CASSERDRANSPLHF.